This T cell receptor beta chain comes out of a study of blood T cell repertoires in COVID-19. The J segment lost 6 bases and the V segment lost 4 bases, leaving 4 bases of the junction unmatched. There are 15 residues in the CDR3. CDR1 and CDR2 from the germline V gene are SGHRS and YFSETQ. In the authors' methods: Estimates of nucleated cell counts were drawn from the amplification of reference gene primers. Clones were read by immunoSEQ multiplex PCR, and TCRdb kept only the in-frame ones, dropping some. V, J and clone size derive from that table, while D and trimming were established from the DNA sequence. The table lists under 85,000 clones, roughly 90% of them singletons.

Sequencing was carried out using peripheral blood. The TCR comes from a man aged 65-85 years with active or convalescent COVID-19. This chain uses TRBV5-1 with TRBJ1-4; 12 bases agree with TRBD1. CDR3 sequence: CASSQGQGAYEKLFF. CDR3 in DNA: TGCGCCAGCAGCCAGGGACAGGGGGCTTATGAAAAACTGTTTTTT.